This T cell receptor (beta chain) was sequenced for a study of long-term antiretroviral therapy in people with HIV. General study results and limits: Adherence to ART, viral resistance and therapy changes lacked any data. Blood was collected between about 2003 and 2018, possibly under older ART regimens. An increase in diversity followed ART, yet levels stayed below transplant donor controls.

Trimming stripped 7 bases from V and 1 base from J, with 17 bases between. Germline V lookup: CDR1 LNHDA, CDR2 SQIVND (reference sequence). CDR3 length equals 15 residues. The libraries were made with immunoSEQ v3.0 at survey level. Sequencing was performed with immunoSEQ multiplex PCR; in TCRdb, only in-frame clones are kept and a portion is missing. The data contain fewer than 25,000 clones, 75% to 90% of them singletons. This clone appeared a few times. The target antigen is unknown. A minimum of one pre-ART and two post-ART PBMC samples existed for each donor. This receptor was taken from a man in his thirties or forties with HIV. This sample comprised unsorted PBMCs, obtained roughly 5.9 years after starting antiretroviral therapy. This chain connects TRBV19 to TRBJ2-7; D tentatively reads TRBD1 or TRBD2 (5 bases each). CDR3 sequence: CASKPGPESSYEQYF. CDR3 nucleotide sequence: TGTGCCAGTAAACCGGGACCCGAAAGTTCCTACGAGCAGTACTTC.